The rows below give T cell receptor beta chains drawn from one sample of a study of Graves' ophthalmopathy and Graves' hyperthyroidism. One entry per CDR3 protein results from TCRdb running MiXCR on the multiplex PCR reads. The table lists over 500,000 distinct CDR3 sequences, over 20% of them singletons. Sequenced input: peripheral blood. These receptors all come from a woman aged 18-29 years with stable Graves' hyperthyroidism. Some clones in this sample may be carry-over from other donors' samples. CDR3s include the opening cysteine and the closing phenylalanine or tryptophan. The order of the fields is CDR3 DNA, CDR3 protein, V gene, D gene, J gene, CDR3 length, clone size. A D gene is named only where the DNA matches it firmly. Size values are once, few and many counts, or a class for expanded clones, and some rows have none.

CDR3 DNA: TGTGCCATCAGGAAAGGGACAGGGGGTTATCAGCCCCAGCATTTT; CDR3 protein: CAIRKGTGGYQPQHF; V gene: TRBV28; D gene: TRBD1; J gene: TRBJ1-5; CDR3 length: 15; clone size: many
CDR3 DNA: TGCGCCAGCAGCTTGGAAGGGGGCGCGGCCCGGCAAGAGACCCAGTACTTC; CDR3 protein: CASSLEGGAARQETQYF; V gene: TRBV5-1; D gene: TRBD1; J gene: TRBJ2-5; CDR3 length: 17; clone size: -
CDR3 DNA: TGTGCCAGCTCACCAACCATTGGGGACAGACGGTGGAGCAATCAGCCCCAGCATTTT; CDR3 protein: CASSPTIGDRRWSNQPQHF; V gene: TRBV18; D gene: TRBD1; J gene: TRBJ1-5; CDR3 length: 19; clone size: few
CDR3 DNA: TGTGCCAGCAGCGCTTGGGCTGAAGCTTTCTTT; CDR3 protein: CASSAWAEAFF; V gene: TRBV25-1; D gene: -; J gene: TRBJ1-1; CDR3 length: 11; clone size: few
CDR3 DNA: TGTGCCAGCAGTCGATCGACAGGTGCCTTGGTAGTTAATCAGCCCCAGCATTTT; CDR3 protein: CASSRSTGALVVNQPQHF; V gene: TRBV6-8; D gene: -; J gene: TRBJ1-5; CDR3 length: 18; clone size: many
CDR3 DNA: TGTGCCAGCAGACACACAGGGTACGGAAACACCATATATTTT; CDR3 protein: CASRHTGYGNTIYF; V gene: TRBV12-3/TRBV12-4; D gene: -; J gene: TRBJ1-3; CDR3 length: 14; clone size: many
CDR3 DNA: TGTGCCACCAGTGACCCGGTTCTAGCGGGAGGGCCCACCGGGGAGCTGTTTTTT; CDR3 protein: CATSDPVLAGGPTGELFF; V gene: TRBV24-1; D gene: TRBD2; J gene: TRBJ2-2; CDR3 length: 18; clone size: many
CDR3 DNA: TGTGCCAGCAGTTTATACCCCACCGATACGGCGGGGGGCTACGAGCAGTACTTC; CDR3 protein: CASSLYPTDTAGGYEQYF; V gene: TRBV27; D gene: TRBD2; J gene: TRBJ2-7; CDR3 length: 18; clone size: -
CDR3 DNA: TGTGCCAGCAGTTTGTCCGGGGACAGGGACCAGCCCCAGCATTTT; CDR3 protein: CASSLSGDRDQPQHF; V gene: TRBV28; D gene: TRBD1; J gene: TRBJ1-5; CDR3 length: 15; clone size: -
CDR3 DNA: TGCAGTGCTAAGAGGGTGTCCTACGAGCAGTACTTC; CDR3 protein: CSAKRVSYEQYF; V gene: TRBV20-1; D gene: -; J gene: TRBJ2-7; CDR3 length: 12; clone size: -
CDR3 DNA: TGTGCCAGCAGTCTAGGACTAGCGGGTGGATTGGCCAAAAACATTCAGTACTTC; CDR3 protein: CASSLGLAGGLAKNIQYF; V gene: TRBV6-1; D gene: TRBD2; J gene: TRBJ2-4; CDR3 length: 18; clone size: many
CDR3 DNA: TGCAGTGCCACTGACAGACTCTCCTACGAGCAGTACTTC; CDR3 protein: CSATDRLSYEQYF; V gene: TRBV20-1; D gene: -; J gene: TRBJ2-7; CDR3 length: 13; clone size: many
CDR3 DNA: TGTGCCAGCAGTTTGACCGAGGGGGCTCATGGCTACACCTTC; CDR3 protein: CASSLTEGAHGYTF; V gene: TRBV12-3/TRBV12-4; D gene: TRBD1; J gene: TRBJ1-2; CDR3 length: 14; clone size: -
CDR3 DNA: TGTGCCAGCAGCACTGGACTAGCGGGGGGGCAATGGTCGACCCAGTACTTC; CDR3 protein: CASSTGLAGGQWSTQYF; V gene: TRBV9; D gene: TRBD2; J gene: TRBJ2-5; CDR3 length: 17; clone size: many
CDR3 DNA: TGCGCCAGCAGCTTGGCGCTAACGGCTGTCTATGGCTACACCTTC; CDR3 protein: CASSLALTAVYGYTF; V gene: TRBV5-1; D gene: -; J gene: TRBJ1-2; CDR3 length: 15; clone size: -
CDR3 DNA: TGTGCCAGCACCATATTGAGAGCTGAAGCTTTCTTT; CDR3 protein: CASTILRAEAFF; V gene: TRBV6-1; D gene: -; J gene: TRBJ1-1; CDR3 length: 12; clone size: many
CDR3 DNA: TGTGCCAGCAGGGCGGCAATCAACACTGAAGCTTTCTTT; CDR3 protein: CASRAAINTEAFF; V gene: TRBV27; D gene: -; J gene: TRBJ1-1; CDR3 length: 13; clone size: many
CDR3 DNA: TGCAGTGTTTGGACCCGGCGGGAGACCCAGTACTTC; CDR3 protein: CSVWTRRETQYF; V gene: TRBV20-1; D gene: -; J gene: TRBJ2-5; CDR3 length: 12; clone size: many
CDR3 DNA: TGCAGCGTTGAAGATAAGGGTTACGAGCAGTACTTC; CDR3 protein: CSVEDKGYEQYF; V gene: TRBV29-1; D gene: -; J gene: TRBJ2-7; CDR3 length: 12; clone size: many
CDR3 DNA: TGCGCCAGCAGCGATATAGACAGGTGGGAAGTCCAAGAGACCCAGTACTTC; CDR3 protein: CASSDIDRWEVQETQYF; V gene: TRBV10-2; D gene: -; J gene: TRBJ2-5; CDR3 length: 17; clone size: many
CDR3 DNA: TGTGCCAGCAGCCCCCCCGGACTAGCGGGGGGTTTCTTGGAGACCCAGTACTTC; CDR3 protein: CASSPPGLAGGFLETQYF; V gene: TRBV12-3/TRBV12-4; D gene: TRBD2; J gene: TRBJ2-5; CDR3 length: 18; clone size: -
CDR3 DNA: TGCAGTGCTAGTACAGGGAGGGAGACCCAGTACTTC; CDR3 protein: CSASTGRETQYF; V gene: TRBV20-1; D gene: -; J gene: TRBJ2-5; CDR3 length: 12; clone size: many
CDR3 DNA: TGTGCCAGCAGAGGGGCCTCAACAGGGACTCTGGGCTATGGCTACACCTTC; CDR3 protein: CASRGASTGTLGYGYTF; V gene: TRBV11-1; D gene: -; J gene: TRBJ1-2; CDR3 length: 17; clone size: -
CDR3 DNA: TGTGCCAGCAGACCTAAAGGACAGGGCAACTATGGCTACACCTTC; CDR3 protein: CASRPKGQGNYGYTF; V gene: TRBV5-6; D gene: TRBD1; J gene: TRBJ1-2; CDR3 length: 15; clone size: many
CDR3 DNA: TGTGCCAGCAGCTCGCCTAGGACAAGGAACACTGAAGCTTTCTTT; CDR3 protein: CASSSPRTRNTEAFF; V gene: TRBV7-9; D gene: -; J gene: TRBJ1-1; CDR3 length: 15; clone size: -
CDR3 DNA: TGCAGTGCTACTAATGACGGGTACACTGAAGCTTTCTTT; CDR3 protein: CSATNDGYTEAFF; V gene: TRBV20-1; D gene: -; J gene: TRBJ1-1; CDR3 length: 13; clone size: many
CDR3 DNA: TGTGCCAGCACTGAAATGGTGACCGGGGAGCTGTTTTTT; CDR3 protein: CASTEMVTGELFF; V gene: TRBV6-4; D gene: -; J gene: TRBJ2-2; CDR3 length: 13; clone size: few
CDR3 DNA: TGTGCCAGCGCCAGAACTATAGGGGCAAGGCCCCAGCATTTT; CDR3 protein: CASARTIGARPQHF; V gene: TRBV12-3/TRBV12-4; D gene: -; J gene: TRBJ1-5; CDR3 length: 14; clone size: few
CDR3 DNA: TGTGCCAGCAGCCTAGGGACTAGCGGGAGGTCCTACGAGCAGTACTTC; CDR3 protein: CASSLGTSGRSYEQYF; V gene: TRBV2; D gene: TRBD2; J gene: TRBJ2-7; CDR3 length: 16; clone size: many
CDR3 DNA: TGTGCCAGCAGTTTACGACAGGGGGCGAGGAGCTCCTATAATTCACCCCTCCACTTT; CDR3 protein: CASSLRQGARSSYNSPLHF; V gene: TRBV28; D gene: TRBD1; J gene: TRBJ1-6; CDR3 length: 19; clone size: many
CDR3 DNA: TGTGCCAGCAGCTTGGACAGGGTCGTTCAGTACTTC; CDR3 protein: CASSLDRVVQYF; V gene: TRBV5-6; D gene: -; J gene: TRBJ2-4; CDR3 length: 12; clone size: -
CDR3 DNA: TGTGCCAGCAGTGACGGGACGGCAAACTATGGCTACACCTTC; CDR3 protein: CASSDGTANYGYTF; V gene: TRBV6-1; D gene: -; J gene: TRBJ1-2; CDR3 length: 14; clone size: many
CDR3 DNA: TGTGCCACCGGGGGGGACTATGGCTACACCTTC; CDR3 protein: CATGGDYGYTF; V gene: TRBV19; D gene: -; J gene: TRBJ1-2; CDR3 length: 11; clone size: few
CDR3 DNA: TGCGCCAGCAGCTTGTTGTTCCGGCTCGAAGGGAGCAATCAGCCCCAGCATTTT; CDR3 protein: CASSLLFRLEGSNQPQHF; V gene: TRBV5-1; D gene: -; J gene: TRBJ1-5; CDR3 length: 18; clone size: few
CDR3 DNA: TGCGCCAGCAGCCAAGTCAGTCTCAGTGGAGGAGGCGGCTACACCTTC; CDR3 protein: CASSQVSLSGGGGYTF; V gene: TRBV4-1; D gene: -; J gene: TRBJ1-2; CDR3 length: 16; clone size: few
CDR3 DNA: TGTGCCAGCAGCCCTCAGGGGGGTGTCTACGAGCAGTACTTC; CDR3 protein: CASSPQGGVYEQYF; V gene: TRBV3-1; D gene: -; J gene: TRBJ2-7; CDR3 length: 14; clone size: -
CDR3 DNA: TGTGCCAGCAGTCCCACCACTGAAGCTTTCTTT; CDR3 protein: CASSPTTEAFF; V gene: TRBV28; D gene: -; J gene: TRBJ1-1; CDR3 length: 11; clone size: -
CDR3 DNA: TGCAGCGTTGAAGAGGGGGCCGGAGGGTACTATGGCTACACCTTC; CDR3 protein: CSVEEGAGGYYGYTF; V gene: TRBV29-1; D gene: -; J gene: TRBJ1-2; CDR3 length: 15; clone size: -
CDR3 DNA: TGTGCCAGCAGCCTAACGATAAATTCACCCCTCCACTTT; CDR3 protein: CASSLTINSPLHF; V gene: TRBV27; D gene: -; J gene: TRBJ1-6; CDR3 length: 13; clone size: many
CDR3 DNA: TGCGCCAGCAAATTAGCACAGCTGAACACTGAAGCTTTCTTT; CDR3 protein: CASKLAQLNTEAFF; V gene: TRBV10-2; D gene: -; J gene: TRBJ1-1; CDR3 length: 14; clone size: -
CDR3 DNA: TGCGCCAGCAGCTCCCAGAATACCCAAGAGACCCAGTACTTC; CDR3 protein: CASSSQNTQETQYF; V gene: TRBV5-1; D gene: -; J gene: TRBJ2-5; CDR3 length: 14; clone size: once
CDR3 DNA: TGTGCCAGCAAACCCGGGACAGGGAGCTCCTACGAGCAGTACTTC; CDR3 protein: CASKPGTGSSYEQYF; V gene: TRBV6-2/TRBV6-3; D gene: TRBD1; J gene: TRBJ2-7; CDR3 length: 15; clone size: -
CDR3 DNA: TGTGCCACCAGCAGAGGGACTAGCCAAGAGACCCAGTACTTC; CDR3 protein: CATSRGTSQETQYF; V gene: TRBV15; D gene: TRBD2; J gene: TRBJ2-5; CDR3 length: 14; clone size: many
CDR3 DNA: TGTGCCAGCAGCCAGGGTGAGGGGGGCTCCTGGACTAGCGGGGCCGGCGAGCAGTACTTC; CDR3 protein: CASSQGEGGSWTSGAGEQYF; V gene: TRBV6-5; D gene: TRBD2; J gene: TRBJ2-7; CDR3 length: 20; clone size: few
CDR3 DNA: TGTGCCAGCAGCGTGGTCCAGCATTTT; CDR3 protein: CASSVVQHF; V gene: TRBV9; D gene: -; J gene: TRBJ1-5; CDR3 length: 9; clone size: many
CDR3 DNA: TGTGCCAGCAGTAGAATAGCACAGAACTACGAGCAGTACTTC; CDR3 protein: CASSRIAQNYEQYF; V gene: TRBV28; D gene: -; J gene: TRBJ2-7; CDR3 length: 14; clone size: many
CDR3 DNA: TGCAGTGCTAGACCCCGTCCCCCTCGACAGCCGAAGTACAGTTACGAGCAGTACTTC; CDR3 protein: CSARPRPPRQPKYSYEQYF; V gene: TRBV20-1; D gene: -; J gene: TRBJ2-7; CDR3 length: 19; clone size: many
CDR3 DNA: TGTGCCAGCGGCTTAGGTTCTAGCGGGAGTTACGAGCAGTACTTC; CDR3 protein: CASGLGSSGSYEQYF; V gene: TRBV7-2; D gene: TRBD2; J gene: TRBJ2-7; CDR3 length: 15; clone size: many
CDR3 DNA: TGTGCCAGCAGAAGAACCGGGACCCGGGCTGAAGCTTTCTTT; CDR3 protein: CASRRTGTRAEAFF; V gene: TRBV16; D gene: -; J gene: TRBJ1-1; CDR3 length: 14; clone size: -
CDR3 DNA: TGTGCCAGCAGCTTAGCTCCAGGGAACACTGAAGCTTTCTTT; CDR3 protein: CASSLAPGNTEAFF; V gene: TRBV7-9; D gene: -; J gene: TRBJ1-1; CDR3 length: 14; clone size: many
CDR3 DNA: TGTGCCAGCAGCTTGTTCGTATGGACAGAGCAAGAGACCCAGTACTTC; CDR3 protein: CASSLFVWTEQETQYF; V gene: TRBV7-2; D gene: -; J gene: TRBJ2-5; CDR3 length: 16; clone size: many
CDR3 DNA: TGTGCCAGCAGCTTAGCGTCGTCTTCCAATCAGCCCCAGCATTTT; CDR3 protein: CASSLASSSNQPQHF; V gene: TRBV7-2; D gene: -; J gene: TRBJ1-5; CDR3 length: 15; clone size: -
CDR3 DNA: TGTGCCAGCAGTAGAGGGACAGGCGACACCGGGGAGCTGTTTTTT; CDR3 protein: CASSRGTGDTGELFF; V gene: TRBV6-1; D gene: TRBD1; J gene: TRBJ2-2; CDR3 length: 15; clone size: many